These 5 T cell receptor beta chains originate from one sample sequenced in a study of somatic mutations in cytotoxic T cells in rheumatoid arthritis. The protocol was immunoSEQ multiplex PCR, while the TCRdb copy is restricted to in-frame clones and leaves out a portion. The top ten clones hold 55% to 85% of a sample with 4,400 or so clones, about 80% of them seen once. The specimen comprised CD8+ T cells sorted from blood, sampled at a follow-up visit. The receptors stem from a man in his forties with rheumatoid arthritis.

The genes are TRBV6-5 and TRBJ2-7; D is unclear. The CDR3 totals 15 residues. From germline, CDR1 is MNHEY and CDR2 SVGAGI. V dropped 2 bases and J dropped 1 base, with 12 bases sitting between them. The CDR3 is CASSYGIGSSYEQYF. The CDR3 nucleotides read TGTGCCAGCAGTTACGGGATAGGATCTTCCTACGAGCAGTACTTC.

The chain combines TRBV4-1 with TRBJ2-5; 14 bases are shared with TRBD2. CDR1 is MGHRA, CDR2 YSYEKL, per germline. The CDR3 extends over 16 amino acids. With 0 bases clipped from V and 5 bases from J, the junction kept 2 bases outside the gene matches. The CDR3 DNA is TGCGCCAGCAGCCAAGAGGGGACTAGCGGGAGCGAGACCCAGTACTTC. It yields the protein CASSQEGTSGSETQYF.

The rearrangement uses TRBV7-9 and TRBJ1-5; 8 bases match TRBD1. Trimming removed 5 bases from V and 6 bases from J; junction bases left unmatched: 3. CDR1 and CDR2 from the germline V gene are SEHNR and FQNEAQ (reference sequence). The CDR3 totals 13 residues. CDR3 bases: TGTGCCAGCAGCGAAGACAGGGGTCAGCCCCAGCATTTT. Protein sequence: CASSEDRGQPQHF.

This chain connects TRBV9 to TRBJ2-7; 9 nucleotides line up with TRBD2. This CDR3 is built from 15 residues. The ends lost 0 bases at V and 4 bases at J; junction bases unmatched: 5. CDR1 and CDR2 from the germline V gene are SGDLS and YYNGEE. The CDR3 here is CASSVGGLAGYEQYF. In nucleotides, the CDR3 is TGTGCCAGCAGCGTAGGTGGCCTAGCGGGGTACGAGCAGTACTTC. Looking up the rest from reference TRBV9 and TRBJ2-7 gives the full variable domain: DSGVTQTPKHLITATGQRVTLRCSPRSGDLSVYWYQQSLDQGLQFLIQYYNGEERAKGNILERFSAQQFPDLHSELNLSSLELGDSALYFCASSVGGLAGYEQYFGPGTRLTVT.

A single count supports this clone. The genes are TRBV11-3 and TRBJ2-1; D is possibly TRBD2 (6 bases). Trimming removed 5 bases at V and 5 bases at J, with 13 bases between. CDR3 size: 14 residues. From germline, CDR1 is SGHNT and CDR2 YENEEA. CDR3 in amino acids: CASSPGRTNNEQFF. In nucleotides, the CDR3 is TGTGCCAGCAGCCCCGGCAGGACTAACAATGAGCAGTTCTTC.